This T cell receptor beta chain stems from a study of blood T cell repertoires in COVID-19. The CDR3 consists of 18 residues. Unmatched junction bases numbered 11, after V lost 7 bases and J lost 1 base. Germline CDR1 is SQVTM and CDR2 is ANQGSEA. Per the original data handling: Estimation of nucleated cell counts was performed using reference gene primer amplification. Method: immunoSEQ multiplex PCR; TCRdb's copy keeps in-frame clones and lacks some. Clone size and V and J calls were adopted from that table, with D and trimming inferred from the DNA. The data show approximately 240,000 clones, about 88% seen once.

The sequence derives from a woman aged 40 to 55 who had recovered from COVID-19. Sequenced input: peripheral blood. The chain combines TRBV29-1 with TRBJ2-6; the match to TRBD1 covers 12 bases. Here the CDR3 DNA reads TGCAGCGCCCTTCGACGGGACAGGGGGCGTTCTGGGGCCAACGTCCTGACTTTC. Translating gives CSALRRDRGRSGANVLTF.